The clone carrying this T cell receptor beta chain has just a few counts. What it binds is unknown. V dropped 8 bases and J dropped 0; count of bases not matched to a gene: 3. The germline V gene encodes CDR1 SGHAT and CDR2 FQDESV (reference sequence). The CDR3 length is 13 residues. These data are taken from a study of blood T cells in healthy people across ages. General study results and limits: Aged donors had fewer naive CD4+ cells and lower diversity than long-lived donors.

Next came a second PCR, run for about 7 to 12 cycles, which used a sample-barcoded 5' primer along with a J-beta primer mix. TCRdb itself ran the 5' RACE reads through MiXCR, one entry per CDR3 protein. Among over 1.5 million distinct CDR3 sequences, approximately 50% were seen once, and the ten largest hold 2.1%. V gene TRBV11-1 combines with J gene TRBJ2-7; TRBD1 matches 8 bases. This receptor was obtained from a woman between 40 and 55 years old in good health. Sequencing input: blood. The CDR3 DNA reads TGTGCCAGCGGGACAGGCAACTCCTACGAGCAGTACTTC. Residues: CASGTGNSYEQYF.